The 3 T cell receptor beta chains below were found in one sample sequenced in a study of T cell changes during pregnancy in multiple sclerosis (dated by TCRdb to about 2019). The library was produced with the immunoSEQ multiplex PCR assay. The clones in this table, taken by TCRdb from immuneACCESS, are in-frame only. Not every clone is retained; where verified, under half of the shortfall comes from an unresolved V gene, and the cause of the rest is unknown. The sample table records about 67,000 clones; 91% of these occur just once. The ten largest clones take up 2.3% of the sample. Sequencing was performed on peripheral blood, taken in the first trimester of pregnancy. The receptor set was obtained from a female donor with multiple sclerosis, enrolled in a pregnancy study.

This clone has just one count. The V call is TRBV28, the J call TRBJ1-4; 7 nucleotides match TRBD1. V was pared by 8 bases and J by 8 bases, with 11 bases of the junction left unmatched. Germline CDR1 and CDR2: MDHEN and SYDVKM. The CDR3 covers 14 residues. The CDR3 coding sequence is TGTGCCAGCGGCACCGGGACAGTCGAAGAAAAACTGTTTTTT. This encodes CASGTGTVEEKLFF. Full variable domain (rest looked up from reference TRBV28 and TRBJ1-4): DVKVTQSSRYLVKRTGEKVFLECVQDMDHENMFWYRQDPGLGLRLIYFSYDVKMKEKGDIPEGYSVSREKKERFSLILESASTNQTSMYLCASGTGTVEEKLFFGSGTQLSVL.

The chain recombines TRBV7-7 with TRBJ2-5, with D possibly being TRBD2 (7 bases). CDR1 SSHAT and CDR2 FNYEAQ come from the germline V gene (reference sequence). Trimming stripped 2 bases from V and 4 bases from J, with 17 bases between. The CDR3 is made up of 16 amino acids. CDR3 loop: CASSLLGGRGGETQYF. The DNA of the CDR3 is TGTGCCAGCAGCTTACTGGGGGGGCGAGGGGGAGAGACCCAGTACTTC.

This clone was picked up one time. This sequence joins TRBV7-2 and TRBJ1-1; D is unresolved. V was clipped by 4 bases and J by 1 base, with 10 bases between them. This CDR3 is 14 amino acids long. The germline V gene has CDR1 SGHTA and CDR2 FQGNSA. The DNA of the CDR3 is TGTGCCAGCAGCTGGACTGGAGCGAACACTGAAGCTTTCTTT. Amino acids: CASSWTGANTEAFF.